The 32 T cell receptor beta chains reported below all come from one sample, sequenced in a study of T cells in Graves' hyperthyroidism and ophthalmopathy. TCR beta CDR3 regions were amplified from RNA. Using the HTBI primer set, a first-round RT-PCR was run on the TCR CDR3. TCRdb itself ran the multiplex PCR reads through MiXCR, one entry per CDR3 protein. The sample has about 400,000 distinct CDR3 sequences, 15% to 17% seen once; the top ten hold 7.5% to 9%. Source material: blood. The receptors derive from a woman aged 18-30 years with Graves' hyperthyroidism.

There are many counts of this clonotype. The chain links TRBV11-3 to TRBJ1-5; maybe TRBD1 (5 bases). The ends were cut back, 5 bases at V and 0 bases at J, with 11 bases in the middle. Germline lookup yields CDR1 SGHNT and CDR2 YENEEA. This CDR3 has 15 residues. For the CDR3, the DNA is TGTGCCAGCAGCCTACTTGACAGTAGCAATCAGCCCCAGCATTTT. This codes for CASSLLDSSNQPQHF.

As regards this clonotype: One junction end disagrees with the germline gene, perhaps due to a read error. The chain employs TRBV24-1 and TRBJ2-1; the D gene is possibly TRBD2 (7 bases). The germline V gene encodes CDR1 KGHDR and CDR2 SFDVKD. The CDR3 consists of 14 residues. The DNA for the CDR3 is TGTGCCACCAGTGGGGAGGGGGTTTACAATGAGCAGTCCTTC. Translating it yields CATSGEGVYNEQSF.

This clonotype has ten or more counts. Here the CDR3 reads CASSSVSGSGNIQYF. The CDR3 region has the DNA TGTGCCAGCAGCTCCGTTAGCGGGAGCGGAAACATTCAGTACTTC. The chain uses TRBV11-3 and TRBJ2-4; 9 positions agree with TRBD2. The germline V gene has CDR1 SGHNT and CDR2 YENEEA. The CDR3 runs 15 residues. V lost 4 bases and J lost 6; bases outside the gene matches: 7.

This clonotype was seen repeatedly, ten times or more. V usage is TRBV7-2 and J usage is TRBJ2-7; no firm D call. The CDR3 length is 17 residues. Trimming removed 0 bases at V and 0 bases at J, with 15 bases between. Germline values: CDR1 SGHTA, CDR2 FQGNSA. In DNA form, the CDR3 reads TGTGCCAGCAGCTTAGCTTCCAGGCGACCGGGCTCCTACGAGCAGTACTTC. This gives the protein CASSLASRRPGSYEQYF.

This clonotype was observed a few times. The chain is built from TRBV10-3 and TRBJ2-1; 7 nucleotides line up with TRBD1. CDR1 and CDR2 from the germline V gene are ENHRY and SYGVKD. The V gene end was trimmed by 0 bases and the J gene end by 9 bases; junction bases not matched to a gene: 5. The CDR3 is 14 amino acids. CDR3 nucleotides: TGTGCCATCAGTGAGTCGACAGGGTATGGTGAGCAGTTCTTC. Its protein product is CAISESTGYGEQFF.

This clonotype was detected ten times or more. The V gene is TRBV30, the J gene TRBJ1-1; TRBD1 agrees at 7 bases. This CDR3 has 13 amino acids. The trim removed 5 bases at V and 3 bases at J, leaving 6 bases unmatched. Germline CDR1 is GTSNPN and CDR2 is SVGIG (reference sequence). Here the CDR3 DNA reads TGTGCCTGGGGAAAGACAGGGTACACTGAAGCTTTCTTT. This translates into CAWGKTGYTEAFF.

This clonotype was seen many times. The chain carries TRBV6-2 or TRBV6-3 and TRBJ1-5, with D perhaps TRBD1 (5 bases). Germline V gene data show CDR1 as MNHEY and CDR2 as SVGEGT. The V gene lost 6 bases and the J gene lost 0 bases, with 24 bases spanning the gap. This CDR3 has 19 residues. The CDR3 bases are TGTGCCAGCAGGCTAGCGGGGCGGGAGAGGAGATCTAGCAATCAGCCCCAGCATTTT. Translated: CASRLAGRERRSSNQPQHF.

In this sample, this clonotype turned up a few times. This may be a read error: a much more frequent sequence differs by one nucleotide. J is TRBJ2-7 and V is TRBV7-7; D is perhaps TRBD1 (7 bases). In germline, CDR1 is SSHAT, CDR2 FNYEAQ (reference sequence). The CDR3 totals 15 residues. CDR3: CACSLSPGGQWEQYF. In DNA form, the CDR3 reads TGTGCCTGCAGCCTAAGCCCAGGGGGGCAATGGGAGCAGTACTTC.

This clonotype appeared many times. The chain combines TRBV12-3 or TRBV12-4 with TRBJ2-3; D unclear. The V and J ends lost 5 bases and 3 bases respectively, with 21 bases between them. This CDR3 is 17 amino acids long. The CDR3 DNA sequence: TGTGCCAGCAGTCCAGGCTGGATGGGGTCGGAGACAGATACGCAGTATTTT. This encodes CASSPGWMGSETDTQYF.

The chain links TRBV6-2 or TRBV6-3 to TRBJ2-1; D may match TRBD1 or TRBD2 (5 bases each). V lost 6 bases and J 0 bases, leaving 18 bases between the germline ends. Germline V lookup: CDR1 MNHEY, CDR2 SVGEGT. This CDR3 is built from 17 residues. The CDR3 DNA reads as TGTGCCAGCAGACGCCTACTGGGGACGGGCTCCTACAATGAGCAGTTCTTC. Translation: CASRRLLGTGSYNEQFF.

The chain joins TRBV5-8 to TRBJ1-4, with 7 bases identical to TRBD1. There are 16 residues in the CDR3. The germline V gene encodes CDR1 SGHTS and CDR2 YDEGEE. Trimming at V came to 4 bases and at J to 0 bases, leaving 6 bases not matched to a gene. The DNA of the CDR3 is TGTGCCAGCAGCGATGGGACAGTTCCAACTAATGAAAAACTGTTTTTT. This translates into CASSDGTVPTNEKLFF.

This clonotype was detected many times. The chain recombines TRBV7-9 with TRBJ2-5; the D gene could be TRBD1 or TRBD2 (5 bases each). CDR1 SEHNR and CDR2 FQNEAQ come from the germline V gene (reference sequence). This CDR3 has 15 amino acids. V dropped 4 bases and J dropped 1 base, with 13 bases sitting between them. The CDR3 DNA reads TGTGCCAGCAGCTCCCAACCGGGGACCCAAGAGACCCAGTACTTC. Translation gives CASSSQPGTQETQYF. The entire variable domain, with the rest obtained from reference TRBV7-9 and TRBJ2-5, is as follows: DTGVSQNPRHKITKRGQNVTFRCDPISEHNRLYWYRQTLGQGPEFLTYFQNEAQLEKSRLLSDRFSAERPKGSFSTLEIQRTEQGDSAMYLCASSSQPGTQETQYFGPGTRLLVL.

This clonotype was observed many times. The rearrangement joins TRBV9 to TRBJ1-2; D is unresolved. Germline assignment: CDR1 SGDLS and CDR2 YYNGEE. The CDR3 loop spans 15 amino acids. Trimming pared 0 bases from V and 0 bases from J, leaving 9 bases between. The CDR3 DNA sequence: TGTGCCAGCAGCGTAGGGCACAGTCCTAACTATGGCTACACCTTC. Translation: CASSVGHSPNYGYTF.

This clonotype has just a few counts. The gene calls are TRBV20-1 and TRBJ2-3, with D perhaps TRBD2 (6 bases). Trimming stripped 2 bases from V and 3 bases from J, with 21 bases between. This CDR3 comprises 17 residues. Per germline, CDR1 DFQATT and CDR2 SNEGSKA (reference sequence). The CDR3: CSARIPRGAGRTDTQYF. The CDR3 nucleotides read TGCAGTGCTAGAATTCCTCGAGGGGCGGGGAGAACAGATACGCAGTATTTT.

The sample holds a few counts of this clonotype. The chain uses TRBV19 and TRBJ2-1; D remains unclear. V lost 3 bases and J 8 bases, leaving 14 bases between the germline ends. Per germline, CDR1 LNHDA and CDR2 SQIVND (reference sequence). There are 14 residues in the CDR3. The CDR3 region has the DNA TGTGCCAGTAGTATCACTCCCCGGTCTTATGAGCAGTTCTTC. Its translation: CASSITPRSYEQFF.

This clonotype was counted many times. V is TRBV20-1 and J is TRBJ2-3; maybe TRBD2 (6 bases). The CDR3 is made up of 13 amino acids. V shed 1 base and J shed 9 bases, with 14 bases lying between them. Germline-derived CDR1 and CDR2 are DFQATT and SNEGSKA (reference sequence). The CDR3 DNA sequence: TGCAGTGCTAGAGTGGGCGGGACGGCCACGCAGTATTTT. Residues: CSARVGGTATQYF.

This clonotype appeared a few times. This chain links TRBV27 with TRBJ1-2; TRBD1 matches at 9 bases. The CDR3 is made up of 12 amino acids. Germline V gene lookup returns CDR1 MNHEY and CDR2 SMNVEV (reference sequence). V dropped 6 bases and J dropped 8; count of bases not matched to a gene: 4. The CDR3 loop reads CASSTGGDGYTF. The CDR3 coding sequence is TGTGCCAGCAGCACAGGGGGCGACGGCTACACCTTC.

On this clonotype itself: A much larger clone differs from this one at a single base, so this may be a read error. The chain couples TRBV2 to TRBJ1-4; D possibly corresponds to TRBD1 (5 bases). This CDR3 comprises 14 residues. Deletions cut 8 bases from V and 7 bases from J, with 17 bases between. Germline-derived CDR1 and CDR2 are SNHLY and FYNNEI. CDR3 bases: TGTGCCAGCTCTCTTCAGCCCGGGACTGAAAAACTGTTTTTT. It codes for CASSLQPGTEKLFF.

This clonotype was seen at least ten times. The chain employs TRBV7-8 and TRBJ2-1, with 7 bases lining up with TRBD2. The V segment lost 5 bases and the J segment 8 bases; nucleotides outside the gene matches: 12. In germline, CDR1 is SGHVS, CDR2 FQNEAQ. The CDR3 spans 15 residues. The CDR3, as DNA: TGTGCCAGCAGCCCAGAGGGAGGGCCCGTCTATGAGCAGTTCTTC. It yields the protein CASSPEGGPVYEQFF.

The chain employs TRBV7-9 and TRBJ2-5; D is tentatively TRBD1 or TRBD2 (7 bases each). V dropped 3 bases and J dropped 2 bases, with 13 bases sitting between them. Germline loops: CDR1 SEHNR, CDR2 FQNEAQ (reference sequence). The CDR3 consists of 15 residues. This CDR3 reads CASSFVRGGQETQYF. In nucleotides, the CDR3 is TGTGCCAGCAGCTTCGTCAGGGGGGGGCAAGAGACCCAGTACTTC.

A few counts support this clonotype. V gene TRBV7-9 combines with J gene TRBJ2-5; 8 nucleotides line up with TRBD1. V shed 4 bases and J 3 bases; nucleotides not matched to a gene: 10. CDR1 is SEHNR and CDR2 is FQNEAQ in the germline V gene (reference sequence). The CDR3 contains 16 residues. CDR3 sequence (DNA): TGTGCCAGCAGCTACGAATCGGGACAGGAGGAAGAGACCCAGTACTTC. It encodes CASSYESGQEEETQYF.

The CDR3 spells CASRRAGAETQYF. CDR3 DNA sequence: TGCGCCAGCAGGCGGGCTGGGGCGGAGACCCAGTACTTC. J is TRBJ2-5 and V is TRBV10-2, with D perhaps given as TRBD1 or TRBD2 (5 bases each). CDR1 WSHSY and CDR2 SAAADI come from the germline V gene. V lost 6 bases and J 5 bases, leaving 13 bases between the germline ends. The CDR3 runs to 13 residues.

This clonotype was recorded at least ten times. The V gene is TRBV25-1, the J gene TRBJ2-5; 14 nucleotides align to TRBD2. The V gene's germline CDR1 is MGHDK and CDR2 SYGVNS. With 6 bases clipped from V and 2 bases from J, the junction kept 11 bases outside the gene matches. The CDR3 has 18 amino acids. The CDR3 here is CASRGTGLAGVGQETQYF. The CDR3 bases are TGTGCCAGCAGGGGTACGGGACTAGCGGGAGTCGGGCAAGAGACCCAGTACTTC. Full variable domain (remainder filled in from reference TRBV25-1 and TRBJ2-5): EADIYQTPRYLVIGTGKKITLECSQTMGHDKMYWYQQDPGMELHLIHYSYGVNSTEKGDLSSESTVSRIRTEHFPLTLESARPSHTSQYLCASRGTGLAGVGQETQYFGPGTRLLVL.

This chain connects TRBV30 to TRBJ2-2; TRBD2 matches 8 bases. Per germline, CDR1 GTSNPN and CDR2 SVGIG (reference sequence). Unmatched junction bases numbered 4, after V lost 3 bases and J lost 1 base. The CDR3 has 15 residues. CDR3 amino acids: CAWSYAGGNTGELFF. The CDR3 DNA reads TGTGCCTGGAGCTACGCGGGAGGGAACACCGGGGAGCTGTTTTTT.

This clonotype was recorded at least ten times. The chain's CDR3 is CASSFGGIQETQYF. CDR3 DNA sequence: TGTGCCAGCAGCTTCGGGGGGATCCAAGAGACCCAGTACTTC. The chain recombines TRBV7-9 with TRBJ2-5; the match to TRBD2 covers 7 bases. CDR3 length: 14 residues. After removal of 3 bases from V and 1 base from J, the junction contained 2 bases not matched to a gene. Germline lookup yields CDR1 SEHNR and CDR2 FQNEAQ (reference sequence).

This clonotype was seen many times. The gene calls are TRBV3-1 and TRBJ2-5; TRBD2 is a possible D gene (7 bases). V shed 1 base and J shed 1 base, with 10 bases lying between them. This CDR3 contains 15 residues. Germline CDR1 reads LGHDT; CDR2 reads YNNKEL (reference sequence). Written as DNA, the CDR3 is TGTGCCAGCAGCCAAGCGGGGGGCCGCCAAGAGACCCAGTACTTC. It yields the protein CASSQAGGRQETQYF.

This clonotype was counted at least ten times. The V gene is TRBV10-3, the J gene TRBJ2-7; D is possibly TRBD1 (6 bases). CDR1 and CDR2 (germline): ENHRY, SYGVKD. The CDR3 totals 14 residues. V lost 6 bases, J lost 2 bases, and 14 bases lay in between. The CDR3 coding sequence is TGTGCCATCAGACCACGGACAGAGGCCTACGAGCAGTACTTC. It translates to CAIRPRTEAYEQYF.

This clonotype was observed at least ten times. V is TRBV4-1 and J is TRBJ2-1, with unresolved D. Germline-derived CDR1 and CDR2 are MGHRA and YSYEKL. V lost 1 base, J lost 9 bases, and 10 bases lay in between. The CDR3 spans 13 residues. CDR3 sequence: CASSQVDGSEQFF. CDR3 bases: TGCGCCAGCAGCCAAGTGGATGGTTCTGAGCAGTTCTTC.

This clonotype was observed a few times. The chain recombines TRBV6-6 with TRBJ2-6; 10 nucleotides line up with TRBD1. The CDR3 consists of 16 residues. V lost 2 bases, J lost 3 bases, and 1 base stayed unmatched. CDR1 and CDR2 (germline): MNHNY, SVGAGI (reference sequence). The CDR3 sequence: CASSYGDRGGANVLTF. The CDR3 DNA sequence: TGTGCCAGCAGTTACGGGGACAGGGGTGGGGCCAACGTCCTGACTTTC.

This clonotype has ten or more counts. V usage is TRBV30 and J usage is TRBJ1-2; D remains unclear. This CDR3 spans 12 amino acids. CDR1 is GTSNPN and CDR2 is SVGIG in the germline V gene (reference sequence). V lost 1 base, J lost 2 bases, and 5 bases lay in between. Written as DNA, the CDR3 is TGTGCCTGGAGTGGGCCGAACTATGGCTACACCTTC. Its translation: CAWSGPNYGYTF.

The sample holds many counts of this clonotype. The CDR3 loop reads CASSLGGTNTGELFF. The DNA of the CDR3 is TGTGCCAGCAGCTTAGGAGGAACCAATACCGGGGAGCTGTTTTTT. This chain joins TRBV7-2 and TRBJ2-2; the D is unclear. The CDR3 is 15 amino acids. Trimming took 1 base from V and 5 from J, leaving 11 bases between them. Germline V lookup: CDR1 SGHTA, CDR2 FQGNSA.

Note on this clonotype: Without the conserved terminal phenylalanine or tryptophan, this CDR3 likely stems from a read error. This sequence joins TRBV2 and TRBJ2-7, with D unresolved. CDR1 and CDR2 from the germline V gene are SNHLY and FYNNEI. This CDR3 comprises 14 residues. The V end lost 5 bases, the J end lost 3 bases, and 14 bases lay between the germline ends. The CDR3 loop is CASSPVMSFYEQYL. The DNA for the CDR3 is TGTGCCAGCAGTCCCGTCATGAGCTTCTACGAGCAGTACCTC.